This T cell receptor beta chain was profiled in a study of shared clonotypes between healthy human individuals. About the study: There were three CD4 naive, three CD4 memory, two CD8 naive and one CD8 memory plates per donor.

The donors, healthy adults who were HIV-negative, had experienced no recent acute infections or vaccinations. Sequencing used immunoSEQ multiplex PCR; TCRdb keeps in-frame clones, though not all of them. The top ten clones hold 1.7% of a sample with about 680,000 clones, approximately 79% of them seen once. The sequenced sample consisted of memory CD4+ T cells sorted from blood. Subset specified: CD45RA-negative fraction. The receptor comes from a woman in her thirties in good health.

The DNA of the CDR3 is TGTGCCAGTAGTATAGGAGCAAGGACAGGGGTGATAGATACGCAGTATTTT. Translated, it gives CASSIGARTGVIDTQYF. The V call is TRBV19, the J call TRBJ2-3, with 9 bases lining up with TRBD1. V shed 1 base, J shed 5 bases, and the junction held 10 bases outside the gene matches. The length of the CDR3 is 17 residues. Germline V lookup: CDR1 LNHDA, CDR2 SQIVND (reference sequence).